The T cell receptor (beta chain) under discussion was sequenced for a study of T cell repertoires in cytomegalovirus infection. Study context: Evidence of both CMV infection and a matching HLA type came from public TCR beta signatures. General observations from the study: Predominance within the ex vivo response was attributable to HLA-C-restricted CMV-specific TCR beta clonotypes.

This clonotype appeared many times. Antigen specificity is unknown. V lost 5 bases, J lost 2 bases, and 13 bases lay in between. This CDR3 has 14 residues. The V gene's germline CDR1 is SGHTA and CDR2 FQGNSA. Using its own MiXCR run on the reads, TCRdb lists one record per CDR3 protein. Here the sample spans 250,000 or so distinct CDR3 sequences, 15% to 20% being singletons. Sequencing used CD8+ T cells from PBMCs. J is TRBJ2-7 and V is TRBV7-2, with unresolved D. The sequence derives from a human donor in good health (CMV status not recorded). Some clones in this sample may be carry-over from other donors' samples. The CDR3 bases are TGTGCCAGCAGCGTTTACACGGAAGCCTACGAGCAGTACTTC. Its protein is CASSVYTEAYEQYF.